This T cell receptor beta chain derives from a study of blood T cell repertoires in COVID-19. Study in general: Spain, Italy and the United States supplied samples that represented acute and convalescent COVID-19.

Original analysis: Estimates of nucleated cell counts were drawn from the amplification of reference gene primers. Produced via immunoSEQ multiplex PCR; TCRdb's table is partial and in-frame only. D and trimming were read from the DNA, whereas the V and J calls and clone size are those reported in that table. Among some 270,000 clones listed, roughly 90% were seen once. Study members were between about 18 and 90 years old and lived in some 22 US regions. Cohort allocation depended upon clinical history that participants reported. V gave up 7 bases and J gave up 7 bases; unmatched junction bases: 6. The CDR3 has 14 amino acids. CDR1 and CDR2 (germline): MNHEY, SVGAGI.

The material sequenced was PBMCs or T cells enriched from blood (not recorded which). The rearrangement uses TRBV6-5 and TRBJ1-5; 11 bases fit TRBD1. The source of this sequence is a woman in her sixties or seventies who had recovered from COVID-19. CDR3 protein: CASNGQGAGQPQHF. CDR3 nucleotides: TGTGCCAGCAATGGACAGGGGGCCGGGCAGCCCCAGCATTTT.